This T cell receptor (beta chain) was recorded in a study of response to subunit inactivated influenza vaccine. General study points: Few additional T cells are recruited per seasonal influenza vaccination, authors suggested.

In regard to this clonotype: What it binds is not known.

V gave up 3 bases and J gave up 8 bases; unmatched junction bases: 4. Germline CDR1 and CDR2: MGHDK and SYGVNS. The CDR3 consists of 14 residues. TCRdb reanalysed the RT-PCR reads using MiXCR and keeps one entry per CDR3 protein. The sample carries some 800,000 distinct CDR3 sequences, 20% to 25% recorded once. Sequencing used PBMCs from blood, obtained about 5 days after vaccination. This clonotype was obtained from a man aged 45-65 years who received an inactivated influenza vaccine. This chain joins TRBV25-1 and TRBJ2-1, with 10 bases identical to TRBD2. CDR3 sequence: CASSDSGRAHEQFF. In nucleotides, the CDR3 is TGTGCCAGCAGTGACAGCGGGAGGGCCCATGAGCAGTTCTTC.